The entry that follows covers one TCR beta chain sequence. The antigen remains undetermined. The CDR3 contains 13 residues. CDR1 is SGHDT, CDR2 YYEEEE, per germline. Trimming took 3 bases from V and 4 from J; bases not matched to a gene: 0. This sample was taken from a study of radiotherapy plus CTLA-4 blockade in lung cancer. The study, taken as a whole, reports: Blood-borne expansion of tumor-derived TCR clones followed radiotherapy plus ipilimumab.

Focal radiation was given together with CTLA-4 blockade (ipilimumab) to patients with chemo-refractory metastatic non-small-cell lung cancer. This table comes from immunoSEQ multiplex PCR, and its TCRdb copy is limited to in-frame clones, with some not included. The table records roughly 110,000 clones, 81% of them present only once. This TCR came from a human donor with non-small cell lung cancer that progressed on radiotherapy plus ipilimumab. Some clones in this sample may be carry-over from other donors' samples. This chain joins TRBV5-6 and TRBJ1-2, with 10 bases fitting TRBD1. The source material was peripheral blood, sampled from a patient treated with radiotherapy plus ipilimumab. DNA of the CDR3: TGTGCCAGCAGCTGGGACAGGGGCTATGGCTACACCTTC. Its translation: CASSWDRGYGYTF.